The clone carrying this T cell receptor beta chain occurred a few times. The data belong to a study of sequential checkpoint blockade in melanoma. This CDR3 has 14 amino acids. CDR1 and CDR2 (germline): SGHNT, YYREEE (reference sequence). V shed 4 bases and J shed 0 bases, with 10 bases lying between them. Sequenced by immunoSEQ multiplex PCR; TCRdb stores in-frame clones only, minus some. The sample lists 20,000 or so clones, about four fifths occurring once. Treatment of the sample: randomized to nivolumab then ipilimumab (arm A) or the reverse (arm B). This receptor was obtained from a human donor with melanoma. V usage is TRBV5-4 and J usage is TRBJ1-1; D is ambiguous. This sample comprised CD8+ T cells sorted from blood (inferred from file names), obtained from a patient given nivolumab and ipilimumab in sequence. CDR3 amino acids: CASSPSAVNTEAFF. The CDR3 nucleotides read TGTGCCAGCAGCCCGAGCGCGGTGAACACTGAAGCTTTCTTT.